This record covers a single T cell receptor (beta chain). Its matching antigen is unknown. A much larger clone sits a single nucleotide away, making a read error possible. This record comes from a study of T cells after yellow fever vaccination. Study-level information: SMART-Seq v4 Ultra Low Input handled preparation of low-cell-number fractions. Study-wide findings and caveats: Post-booster repertoires contained most primary-vaccination clones again (around 96% CD4, around 88% CD8). Across the CD4 and CD8 compartments, a small share of clonotypes was present in both.

The germline V gene encodes CDR1 SGHTA and CDR2 FQGNSA. The ends were cut back, 5 bases at V and 7 bases at J, with 14 bases in the middle. The CDR3 spans 13 residues. Conversion of TCR transcripts into cDNA relied on 5'RACE template switching, which added a universal primer site and UMIs. TCRdb re-analysed the 5' RACE reads in MiXCR, keeping a single row per CDR3 protein. The repertoire has approximately 120,000 distinct CDR3 sequences, around 7.7% of them found once; the top ten carry around 2.6%. The chain joins TRBV7-2 to TRBJ1-1, with unresolved D. This TCR was recovered from a man between 18 and 29 years old who received the YFV17D yellow fever vaccine. The source was CD4+ T cells sorted from PBMCs, collected roughly 10 days after the first yellow fever vaccination. The CDR3: CASSPSLVLEAFF. The CDR3, as DNA: TGTGCCAGCAGCCCCAGTCTTGTTCTTGAAGCTTTCTTT. Variable domain in full (rest from reference TRBV7-2 and TRBJ1-1): GAGVSQSPSNKVTEKGKDVELRCDPISGHTALYWYRQSLGQGLEFLIYFQGNSAPDKSGLPSDRFSAERTGGSVSTLTIQRTQQEDSAVYLCASSPSLVLEAFFGQGTRLTVV.